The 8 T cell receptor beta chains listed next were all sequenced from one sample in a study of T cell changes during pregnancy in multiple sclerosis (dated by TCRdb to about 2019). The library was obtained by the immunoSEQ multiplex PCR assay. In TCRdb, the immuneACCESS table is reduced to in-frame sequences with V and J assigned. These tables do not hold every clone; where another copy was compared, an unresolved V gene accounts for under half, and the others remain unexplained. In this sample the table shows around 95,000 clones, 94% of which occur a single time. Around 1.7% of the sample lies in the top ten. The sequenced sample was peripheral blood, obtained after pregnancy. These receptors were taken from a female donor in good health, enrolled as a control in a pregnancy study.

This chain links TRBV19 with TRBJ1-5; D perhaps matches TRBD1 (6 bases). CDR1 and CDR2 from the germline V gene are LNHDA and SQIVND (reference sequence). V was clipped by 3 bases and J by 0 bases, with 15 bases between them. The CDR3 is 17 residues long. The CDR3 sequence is CASSIQGMGYSNQPQHF. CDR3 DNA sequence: TGTGCCAGTAGTATCCAGGGGATGGGTTATAGCAATCAGCCCCAGCATTTT.

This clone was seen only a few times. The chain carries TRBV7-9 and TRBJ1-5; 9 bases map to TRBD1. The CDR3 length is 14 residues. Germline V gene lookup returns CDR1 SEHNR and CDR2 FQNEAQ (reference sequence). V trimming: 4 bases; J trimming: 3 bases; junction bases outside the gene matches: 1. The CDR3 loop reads CASSWDRDNQPQHF. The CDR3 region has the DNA TGTGCCAGCAGCTGGGACAGGGACAATCAGCCCCAGCATTTT.

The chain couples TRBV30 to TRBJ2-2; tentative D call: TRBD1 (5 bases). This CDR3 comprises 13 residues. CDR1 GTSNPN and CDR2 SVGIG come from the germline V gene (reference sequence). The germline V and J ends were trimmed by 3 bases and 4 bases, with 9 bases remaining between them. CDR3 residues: CAWRRGGTGELFF. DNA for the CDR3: TGTGCCTGGAGAAGGGGTGGCACCGGGGAGCTGTTTTTT. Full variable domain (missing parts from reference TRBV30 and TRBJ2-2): SQTIHQWPATLVQPVGSPLSLECTVEGTSNPNLYWYRQAAGRGLQLLFYSVGIGQISSEVPQNLSASRPQDRQFILSSKKLLLSDSGFYLCAWRRGGTGELFFGEGSRLTVL.

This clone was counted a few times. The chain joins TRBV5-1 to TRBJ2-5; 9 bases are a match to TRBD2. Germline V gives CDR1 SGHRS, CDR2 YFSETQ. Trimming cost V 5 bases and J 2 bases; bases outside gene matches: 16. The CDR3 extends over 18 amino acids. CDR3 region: CASRSGVAGEVKQETQYF. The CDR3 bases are TGCGCCAGCAGGTCCGGGGTAGCGGGAGAGGTAAAACAAGAGACCCAGTACTTC.

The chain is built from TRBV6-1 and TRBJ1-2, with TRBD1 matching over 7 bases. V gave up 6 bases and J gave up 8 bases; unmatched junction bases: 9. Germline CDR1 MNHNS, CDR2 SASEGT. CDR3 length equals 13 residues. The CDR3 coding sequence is TGTGCCAGCAGCGCTGACAGGGTGTGGGGCTACACCTTC. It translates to CASSADRVWGYTF.

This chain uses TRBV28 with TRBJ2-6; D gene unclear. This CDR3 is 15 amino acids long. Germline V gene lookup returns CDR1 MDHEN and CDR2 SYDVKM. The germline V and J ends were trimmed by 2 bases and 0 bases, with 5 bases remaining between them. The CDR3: CASSLADSGANVLTF. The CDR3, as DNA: TGTGCCAGCAGTTTAGCAGACTCTGGGGCCAACGTCCTGACTTTC.

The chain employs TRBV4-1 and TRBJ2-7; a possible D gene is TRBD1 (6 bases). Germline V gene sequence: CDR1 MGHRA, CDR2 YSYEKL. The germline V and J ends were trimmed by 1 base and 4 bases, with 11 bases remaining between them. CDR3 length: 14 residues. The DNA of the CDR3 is TGCGCCAGCAGCCAAGGCCGCCAGGGGTACGAGCAGTACTTC. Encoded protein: CASSQGRQGYEQYF.

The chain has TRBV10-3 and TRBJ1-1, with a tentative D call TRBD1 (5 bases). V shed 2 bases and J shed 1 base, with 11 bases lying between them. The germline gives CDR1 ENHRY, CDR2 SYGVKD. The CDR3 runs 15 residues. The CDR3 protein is CAISETGFGNTEAFF. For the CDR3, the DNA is TGTGCCATCAGTGAGACAGGCTTCGGGAACACTGAAGCTTTCTTT.